This TCR beta chain is drawn from a study of cytomegalovirus exposure and HLA in healthy donors. Generated by immunoSEQ multiplex PCR, the TCRdb table keeps only in-frame clones and is missing some. The sample lists over 250,000 clones; 87% were seen once. Trimming took 3 bases from V and 9 from J; bases not matched to a gene: 12. Germline V lookup: CDR1 LNHNV, CDR2 YYDKDF (reference sequence). The CDR3 extends over 15 amino acids. Sequencing was done on a sample of PBMCs. This sequence joins TRBV15 and TRBJ2-5; TRBD2 aligns across 8 bases. This receptor was obtained from a woman aged 25 to 45 in good health and CMV-seropositive. The CDR3 loop reads CATSRIPGLESSQYF. The DNA for the CDR3 is TGTGCCACCAGCAGGATCCCGGGACTAGAATCGTCCCAGTACTTC. Variable domain in full (rest from reference TRBV15 and TRBJ2-5): DAMVIQNPRYQVTQFGKPVTLSCSQTLNHNVMYWYQQKSSQAPKLLFHYYDKDFNNEADTPDNFQSRRPNTSFCFLDIRSPGLGDTAMYLCATSRIPGLESSQYFGPGTRLLVL.